This T cell receptor beta chain is from a study of human T cells and chemical hapten exposure. Within the library, unique molecular identifiers were attached to each individual cDNA molecule. TCRdb re-derived calls from the RACE reads in MiXCR, one entry per CDR3 protein. The data hold more than 250,000 distinct CDR3 sequences, with about 8.1% observed a single time. Time point: pre-sensitization, week 0. Described treatment: therapeutic diphenylcyclopropenone sensitization with weekly scalp DPC. This clonotype was counted many times. Germline values: CDR1 MNHEY, CDR2 SVGAGI. V gave up 4 bases and J gave up 4 bases; unmatched junction bases: 11. The CDR3 is 16 residues long.

The chain combines TRBV6-5 with TRBJ1-2; TRBD1 matches 8 bases. The clonotype originates from a woman in her 40s with alopecia areata. Some clones in this sample may be carry-over from other donors' samples. Here the sequenced sample was whole blood, taken in connection with sensitization to the hapten diphenylcyclopropenone (DPC). CDR3 nucleotide sequence: TGTGCCAGCAGTTGGGATCGCGGACAGGGCGCCTATGGCTACACCTTC. Its translation is CASSWDRGQGAYGYTF.